This paragraph reports one TCR beta chain. A much larger clone lies a single base off, so this may be a read error. A read error is likely, as this CDR3 ends without the conserved phenylalanine or tryptophan. Via MiXCR, TCRdb re-called the RT-PCR reads, giving one row per CDR3 protein. The sample yields 650,000 to 800,000 distinct CDR3 sequences, more than 13% seen once. Germline-derived CDR1 and CDR2 are SQVTM and ANQGSEA. The CDR3 extends over 14 amino acids. The V end lost 3 bases, the J end lost 0 bases, and 10 bases lay between the germline ends. The chain recombines TRBV29-1 with TRBJ2-3; D uncertain. The clonotype originates from a female donor in good health, serving as a healthy control. Material for sequencing was memory CD4+ T cells from blood. The CDR3 protein is CSVEPVASTDTQYL. The CDR3 region has the DNA TGCAGCGTTGAGCCGGTCGCTAGCACAGATACGCAGTATTTA.